Following are 10 T cell receptor beta chains from one sample sequenced in a study of identical twins. TCRdb analysed the 5' RACE reads with MiXCR anew, one entry per CDR3 protein. The sample has 200,000 to 250,000 distinct CDR3 sequences, about 14% seen once. The specimen sequenced was memory (CD45RO+) T cells sorted from blood. These receptor sequences come from a woman under 30 in good health.

This clonotype was seen only a few times. The genes are TRBV7-2 and TRBJ2-7; D possibly uses TRBD1 or TRBD2 (5 bases each). The CDR3 covers 16 residues. CDR1 is SGHTA, CDR2 FQGNSA, per germline. V was pared by 0 bases and J by 2 bases, with 14 bases between. Here the CDR3 DNA reads TGTGCCAGCAGCTTAGCCGTTCGGGGACCGACCTACGAGCAGTACTTC. Protein sequence: CASSLAVRGPTYEQYF.

Only a few counts were recorded for this clonotype. The chain has TRBV6-1 and TRBJ2-6, with TRBD1 as a possible D gene (5 bases). From germline, CDR1 is MNHNS and CDR2 SASEGT. The CDR3 consists of 15 residues. V lost 4 bases to trimming and J lost 5 bases, with 12 bases between them. The CDR3 DNA is TGTGCCAGCAGTGGCACAGGAAGCTGGGCCAACGTCCTGACTTTC. Protein: CASSGTGSWANVLTF.

This clonotype was observed a handful of times. The V and J genes are TRBV2 and TRBJ2-5; D is unclear. CDR3 length: 13 residues. V was pared by 6 bases and J by 0 bases, with 8 bases between. Germline values: CDR1 SNHLY, CDR2 FYNNEI. This CDR3 is CASRLSNQETQYF. For the CDR3, the DNA is TGTGCCAGCAGGCTCTCAAACCAAGAGACCCAGTACTTC.

The J gene is TRBJ2-2, the V gene TRBV15; 9 positions agree with TRBD2. Per the germline V gene, CDR1 is LNHNV and CDR2 is YYDKDF (reference sequence). The CDR3 sequence is 15 residues long. J gave up 6 bases and V 6 bases, and 8 bases lay outside the gene matches. The CDR3 sequence is CATRVAGLASGELFF. In nucleotides, the CDR3 is TGTGCCACCAGGGTAGCTGGACTAGCGTCCGGGGAGCTGTTTTTT.

This sequence joins TRBV20-1 and TRBJ2-3; 8 bases map to TRBD2. The J segment lost 6 bases and the V segment lost 3 bases, leaving 17 bases of the junction unmatched. The length of the CDR3 is 17 residues. Germline V CDR1 and CDR2: DFQATT, SNEGSKA (reference sequence). The CDR3 here is CSASSPWTSRSSDTQYF. In DNA, the CDR3 is TGCAGTGCTAGTTCCCCCTGGACTAGCCGAAGTTCGGATACGCAGTATTTT.

This clonotype was picked up a small number of times. The V gene is TRBV18, the J gene TRBJ2-2; 10 nucleotides line up with TRBD1. Looked up from germline, CDR1 is KGHSH and CDR2 is LQKENI. The CDR3 is 15 residues long. Trimming cost V 3 bases and J 7 bases; bases outside gene matches: 5. CDR3 amino acids: CASSPTGQGNGELFF. As DNA, the CDR3 is TGTGCCAGCTCACCTACGGGACAGGGGAACGGGGAGCTGTTTTTT.

This clonotype was detected many times. The J gene is TRBJ1-1, the V gene TRBV20-1; D possibly corresponds to TRBD1 (5 bases). Germline V lookup: CDR1 DFQATT, CDR2 SNEGSKA (reference sequence). The CDR3 totals 14 residues. V gave up 1 base and J gave up 4 bases, with 13 bases separating them. The DNA for the CDR3 is TGCAGTGCTAGAGGGGGGGTCGCGATCACTGAAGCTTTCTTT. It codes for CSARGGVAITEAFF.

The table lists this clonotype with a few counts. V usage is TRBV9 and J usage is TRBJ2-7; D unclear. The CDR3 is 14 amino acids. V was clipped by 0 bases and J by 6 bases, with 13 bases between them. Germline V lookup: CDR1 SGDLS, CDR2 YYNGEE. CDR3 nucleotide sequence: TGTGCCAGCAGCGTAGGTGGCAGGCCTGGCGAGCAGTACTTC. Translation gives CASSVGGRPGEQYF.

The sample holds a few counts of this clonotype. The rearrangement uses TRBV20-1 and TRBJ2-7; 10 nucleotides match TRBD2. V lost 0 bases to trimming and J lost 3 bases; unmatched junction nucleotides: 5. The CDR3 is made up of 15 amino acids. The germline V gene has CDR1 DFQATT and CDR2 SNEGSKA (reference sequence). CDR3 sequence (DNA): TGCAGTGCTAGAGATCTAAGACTAGCGGGCTACGAGCAGTACTTC. This gives the protein CSARDLRLAGYEQYF.

In its sample, this clonotype was seen a few times. J is TRBJ1-1 and V is TRBV29-1; D is unclear. Trimming removed 0 bases from V and 0 bases from J, with 11 bases in between. CDR1 SQVTM and CDR2 ANQGSEA come from the germline V gene. The CDR3 covers 15 residues. CDR3 amino acids: CSVEEEADMNTEAFF. The CDR3 nucleotides read TGCAGCGTTGAAGAAGAGGCAGACATGAACACTGAAGCTTTCTTT.